This TCR beta chain was recorded in a study of T cells of healthy individuals. The germline V gene has CDR1 MDHEN and CDR2 SYDVKM. Losses at the gene ends were 6 bases for V and 2 bases for J; bases not matched to a gene: 3. The CDR3 extends over 14 amino acids. This clonotype was detected only a few times. TCRdb processed the 5' RACE reads anew with MiXCR; each CDR3 protein has one entry. Of 60,000 to 80,000 distinct CDR3 sequences listed, 15% to 20% are singletons. The receptor was isolated from a human donor in good health. The chain recombines TRBV28 with TRBJ1-3, with TRBD1 identical over 8 bases. CDR3 protein: CASRLQGAGNTIYF. CDR3 nucleotide sequence: TGTGCCAGCAGGCTACAGGGGGCTGGAAACACCATATATTTT.